The clone carrying this T cell receptor beta chain has a handful of counts. The antigen is not known. The data belong to a study of T cells after yellow fever vaccination. Looking at the study overall: Low-cell-number fractions underwent preparation using SMART-Seq v4 Ultra Low Input. General observations from the study: Secondary responses were weaker yet peaked faster, day 5 versus 15. Abundant clonotypes (contaminants from the bulk population) could be present in FACS-sorted repertoires.

Conversion of TCR transcripts into cDNA relied on 5'RACE template switching, which added a universal primer site and UMIs. TCRdb fed the 5' RACE reads into MiXCR, producing one record per CDR3 protein. Among about 330,000 distinct CDR3 sequences listed, about 4% were seen once. J was trimmed by 6 bases and V by 5 bases; bases with no gene match: 3. The length of the CDR3 is 11 residues. The germline V gene has CDR1 GTSNPN and CDR2 SVGIG (reference sequence). The rearrangement uses TRBV30 and TRBJ2-7, with TRBD1 matching 8 bases. The sequence derives from a man aged 18 to 35 who received the YFV17D yellow fever vaccine. The specimen was PBMCs, collected 5 days after the yellow fever booster vaccination. CDR3 sequence reads: CAWHTGGEQYF. For the CDR3, the DNA is TGTGCCTGGCACACAGGGGGCGAGCAGTACTTC.